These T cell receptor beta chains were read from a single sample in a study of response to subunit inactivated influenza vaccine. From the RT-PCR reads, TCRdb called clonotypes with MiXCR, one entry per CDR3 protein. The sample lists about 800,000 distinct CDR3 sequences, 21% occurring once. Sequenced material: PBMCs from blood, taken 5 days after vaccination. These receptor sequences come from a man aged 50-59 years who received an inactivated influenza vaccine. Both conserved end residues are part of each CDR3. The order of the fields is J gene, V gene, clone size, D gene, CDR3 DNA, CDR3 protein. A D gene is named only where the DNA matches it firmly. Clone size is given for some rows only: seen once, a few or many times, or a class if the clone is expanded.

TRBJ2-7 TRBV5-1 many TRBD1 TGCGCCAGCAGCTTGGGTCAGGGGGCGTATTACGAGCAGTACTTC CASSLGQGAYYEQYF
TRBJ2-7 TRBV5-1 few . TGCGCCAGCAGTCACCGGGGCTCCAACGAGCAGTACTTC CASSHRGSNEQYF
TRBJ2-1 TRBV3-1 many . TGTGCCAGCAGCCAAGCTTACAGCTACAATGAGCAGTTCTTC CASSQAYSYNEQFF
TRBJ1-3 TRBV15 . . TGTGCCACCAGCAGGGATAGGGGTGTCGGAAACACCATATATTTT CATSRDRGVGNTIYF
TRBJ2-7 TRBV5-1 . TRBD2 TGCGCCAGCAGCTTGGGCGGCGGGAGGGCCTACGAGCAGTACTTC CASSLGGGRAYEQYF
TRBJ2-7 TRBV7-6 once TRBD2 TGTGCCAGCAGCACCCTGGGACGGCAGACTAGCGGGGTCCACGAGCAGTACTTC CASSTLGRQTSGVHEQYF
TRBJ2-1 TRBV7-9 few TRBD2 TGTGCCAGCAGCTCCCGGGGGGGGGACTACAATGAGCAGTTCTTC CASSSRGGDYNEQFF
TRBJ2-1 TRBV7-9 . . TGTGCCGTCTCGGGGGTTAATGAGCAGTTCTTC CAVSGVNEQFF
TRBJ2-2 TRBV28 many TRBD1 TGTGCCAGCAGTCTAAACAGGGGATTTGCCGGGGAGCTGTTTTTT CASSLNRGFAGELFF
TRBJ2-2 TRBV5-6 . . TGTGCCAGCAGCTTGTTGGGACAGAACACCGGGGAGCTGTTTTTT CASSLLGQNTGELFF
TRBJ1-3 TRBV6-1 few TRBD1 TGTGCCAGCAGGAGACAGGGATCTGGAAACACCATATATTTT CASRRQGSGNTIYF
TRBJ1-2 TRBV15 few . TGTGCCACCAGCAGAGATCAGTGGGGCTACACCTTC CATSRDQWGYTF
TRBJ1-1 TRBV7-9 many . TGTGCCAGCAGCTTAGCGGGGGCTGAAGCTTTCTTT CASSLAGAEAFF
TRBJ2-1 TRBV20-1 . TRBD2 TGCAGTGCTGGGGGGTCGGGAGGGCGATATGAGCAGTTCTTC CSAGGSGGRYEQFF
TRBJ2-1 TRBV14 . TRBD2 TGTGCCAGCAGCTCCCAGACTAGCCCCAAGCAGTTCTTC CASSSQTSPKQFF
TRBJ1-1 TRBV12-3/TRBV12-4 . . TGTGCCAGCAGTCCCCGCGCAGGGACTGAAGCTTTCTTT CASSPRAGTEAFF
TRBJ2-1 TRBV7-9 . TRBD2 TGTGCCAGCAGCTTAAAACTAGCGGGAGCCTACAATGAGCAGTTCTTC CASSLKLAGAYNEQFF
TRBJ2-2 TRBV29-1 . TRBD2 TGCAGCGTTCCAGCGGGGGGTTCCTCTGGCGGGGAGCTGTTTTTT CSVPAGGSSGGELFF
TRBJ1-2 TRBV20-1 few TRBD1 TGCAGTGCTGCTCCCCGGGACAGATATAACCCTAACTATGGCTACACCTTC CSAAPRDRYNPNYGYTF
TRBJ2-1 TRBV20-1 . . TGCAGTGCTAGATTAGGCCGTGAGCAGTTCTTC CSARLGREQFF
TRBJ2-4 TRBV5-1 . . TGCGCCAGCAGCGAATCGAGCTTCAAAAACATTCAGTACTTC CASSESSFKNIQYF
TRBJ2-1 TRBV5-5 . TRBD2 TGTGCCAGCAGCTTGGCCGGGACTAGCGGGGCCAATGAGCAGTTCTTC CASSLAGTSGANEQFF
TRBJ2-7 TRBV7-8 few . TGTGCCAGCAGCTTATCTGCAGGCGAGCAGTACTTC CASSLSAGEQYF
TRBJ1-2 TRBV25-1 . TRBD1 TGTGCCAGCAGTCCTACGTTGGGACAGGGATCCCCGGCCGGCAAGGGCTATGGCTACACCTTC CASSPTLGQGSPAGKGYGYTF
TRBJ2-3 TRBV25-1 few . TGTGCCAGCAGTGGGGGATCTAGCACAGATACGCAGTATTTT CASSGGSSTDTQYF
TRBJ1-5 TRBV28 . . TGTGCCAGCAGTTTACGAAGAGATAATCAGCCCCAGCATTTT CASSLRRDNQPQHF
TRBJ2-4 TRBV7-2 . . TGTGCCAGCAGCGCCGGGCAACCTACGGTCAAAAACATTCAGTACTTC CASSAGQPTVKNIQYF
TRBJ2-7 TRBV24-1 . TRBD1 TGTGCCACCAGTGACAGCGCTGCCGGGACAGGGCTAAACGAGCAGTACTTC CATSDSAAGTGLNEQYF
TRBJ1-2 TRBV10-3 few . TGTGCCATCTCAAAAGGGGGGTCTAACTATGGCTACACCTTC CAISKGGSNYGYTF
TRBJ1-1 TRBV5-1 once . TGCGCCAGCAGCTTACTACCAAGGGGTATGAACACTGAAGCTTTCTTT CASSLLPRGMNTEAFF